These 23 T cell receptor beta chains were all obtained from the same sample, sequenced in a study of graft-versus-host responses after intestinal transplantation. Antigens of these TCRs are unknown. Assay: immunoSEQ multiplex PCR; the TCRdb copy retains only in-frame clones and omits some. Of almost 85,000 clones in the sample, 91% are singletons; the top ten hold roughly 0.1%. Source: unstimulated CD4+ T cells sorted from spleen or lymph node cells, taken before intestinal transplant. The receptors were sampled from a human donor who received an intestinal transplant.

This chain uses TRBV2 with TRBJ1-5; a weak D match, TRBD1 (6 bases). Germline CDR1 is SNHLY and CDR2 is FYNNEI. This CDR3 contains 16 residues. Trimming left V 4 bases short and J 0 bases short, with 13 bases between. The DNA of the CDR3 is TGTGCCAGCAGTGGGGAGGGGGGCTTTAGCAATCAGCCCCAGCATTTT. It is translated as CASSGEGGFSNQPQHF.

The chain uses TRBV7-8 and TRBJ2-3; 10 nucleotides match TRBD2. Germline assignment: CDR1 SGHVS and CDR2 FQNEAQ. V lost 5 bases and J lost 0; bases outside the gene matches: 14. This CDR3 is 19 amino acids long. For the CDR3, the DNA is TGTGCCAGCAGCCCCCGAGGGCTAGCGGGGGTCACTAGCACAGATACGCAGTATTTT. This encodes CASSPRGLAGVTSTDTQYF. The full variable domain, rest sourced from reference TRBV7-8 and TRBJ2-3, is GAGVSQSPRYKVAKRGQDVALRCDPISGHVSLFWYQQALGQGPEFLTYFQNEAQLDKSGLPSDRFFAERPEGSVSTLKIQRTQQEDSAVYLCASSPRGLAGVTSTDTQYFGPGTRLTVL.

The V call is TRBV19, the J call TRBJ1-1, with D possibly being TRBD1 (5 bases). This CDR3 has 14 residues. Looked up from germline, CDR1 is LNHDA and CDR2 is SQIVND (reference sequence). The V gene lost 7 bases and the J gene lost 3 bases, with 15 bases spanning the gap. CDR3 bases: TGTGCCAGTATCAAAGGGGCCTGGGACACTGAAGCTTTCTTT. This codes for CASIKGAWDTEAFF.

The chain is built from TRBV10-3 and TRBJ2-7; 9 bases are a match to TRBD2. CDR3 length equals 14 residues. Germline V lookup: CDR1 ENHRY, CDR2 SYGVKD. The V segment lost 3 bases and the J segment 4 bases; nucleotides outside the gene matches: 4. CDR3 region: CAISDQRGAYEQYF. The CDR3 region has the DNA TGTGCCATCAGTGACCAGCGGGGGGCTTACGAGCAGTACTTC.

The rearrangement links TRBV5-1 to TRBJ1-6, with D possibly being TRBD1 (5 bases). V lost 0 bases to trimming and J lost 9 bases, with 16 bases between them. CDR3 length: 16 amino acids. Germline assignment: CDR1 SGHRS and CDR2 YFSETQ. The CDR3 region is CASSLAPNGQGSPLHF. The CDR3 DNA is TGCGCCAGCAGCTTGGCCCCGAACGGGCAGGGTTCACCCCTCCACTTT.

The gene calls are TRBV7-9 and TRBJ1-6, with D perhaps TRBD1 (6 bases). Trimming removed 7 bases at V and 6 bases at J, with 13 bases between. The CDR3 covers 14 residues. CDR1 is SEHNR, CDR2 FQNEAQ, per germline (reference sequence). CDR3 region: CASTERGSNSPLHF. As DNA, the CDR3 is TGTGCCAGCACCGAGAGGGGGTCTAATTCACCCCTCCACTTT.

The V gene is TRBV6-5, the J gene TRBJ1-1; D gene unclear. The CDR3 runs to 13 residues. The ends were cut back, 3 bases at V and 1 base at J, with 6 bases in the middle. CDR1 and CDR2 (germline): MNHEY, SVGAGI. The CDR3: CASSYEGNTEAFF. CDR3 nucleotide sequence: TGTGCCAGCAGTTATGAGGGGAACACTGAAGCTTTCTTT.

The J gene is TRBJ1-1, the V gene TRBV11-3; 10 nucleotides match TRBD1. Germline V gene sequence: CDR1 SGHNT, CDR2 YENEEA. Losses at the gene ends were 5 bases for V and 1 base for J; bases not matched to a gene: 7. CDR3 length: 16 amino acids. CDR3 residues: CASSTRTGGPNTEAFF. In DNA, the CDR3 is TGTGCCAGCAGCACCCGGACAGGGGGACCGAACACTGAAGCTTTCTTT.

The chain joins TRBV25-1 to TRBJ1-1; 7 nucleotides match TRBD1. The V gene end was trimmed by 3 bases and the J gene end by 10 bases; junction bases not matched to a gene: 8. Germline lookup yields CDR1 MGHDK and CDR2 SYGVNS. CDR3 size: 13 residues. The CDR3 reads CASSDPQGIGAFF. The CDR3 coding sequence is TGTGCCAGCAGTGATCCACAGGGGATTGGAGCTTTCTTT.

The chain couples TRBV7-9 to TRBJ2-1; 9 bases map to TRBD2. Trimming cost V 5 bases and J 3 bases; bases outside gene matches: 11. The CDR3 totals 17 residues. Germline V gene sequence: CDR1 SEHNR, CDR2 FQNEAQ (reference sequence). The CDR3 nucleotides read TGTGCCAGCAGCCTCACCGGTAGCGGGGGAGGCTACAATGAGCAGTTCTTC. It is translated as CASSLTGSGGGYNEQFF. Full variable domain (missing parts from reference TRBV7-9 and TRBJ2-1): DTGVSQNPRHKITKRGQNVTFRCDPISEHNRLYWYRQTLGQGPEFLTYFQNEAQLEKSRLLSDRFSAERPKGSFSTLEIQRTEQGDSAMYLCASSLTGSGGGYNEQFFGPGTRLTVL.

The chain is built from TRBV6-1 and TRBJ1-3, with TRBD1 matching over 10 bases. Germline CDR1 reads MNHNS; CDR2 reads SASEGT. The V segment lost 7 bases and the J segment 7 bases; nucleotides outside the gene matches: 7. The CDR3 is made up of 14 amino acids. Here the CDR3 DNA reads TGTGCCAGCAACGCGGGACAGGGGTTTAACACCATATATTTT. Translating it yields CASNAGQGFNTIYF.

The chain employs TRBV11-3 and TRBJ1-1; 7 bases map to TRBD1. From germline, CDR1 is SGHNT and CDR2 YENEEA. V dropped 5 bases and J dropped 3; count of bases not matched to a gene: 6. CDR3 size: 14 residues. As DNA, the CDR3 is TGTGCCAGCAGCCCCCGGACAGGCGACACTGAAGCTTTCTTT. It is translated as CASSPRTGDTEAFF.

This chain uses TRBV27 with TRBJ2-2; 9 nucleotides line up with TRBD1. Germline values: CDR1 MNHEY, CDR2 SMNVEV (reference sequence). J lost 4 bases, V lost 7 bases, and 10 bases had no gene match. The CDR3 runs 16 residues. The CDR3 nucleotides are TGTGCCAGCACTTTTCTCGCGACAGGGGGCACCGGGGAGCTGTTTTTT. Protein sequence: CASTFLATGGTGELFF.

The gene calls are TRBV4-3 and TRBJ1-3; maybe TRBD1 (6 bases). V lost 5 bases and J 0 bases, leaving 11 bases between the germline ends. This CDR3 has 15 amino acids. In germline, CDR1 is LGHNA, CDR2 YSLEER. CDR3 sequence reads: CASSTGTTSGNTIYF. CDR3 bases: TGCGCCAGCAGCACCGGGACAACCTCTGGAAACACCATATATTTT.

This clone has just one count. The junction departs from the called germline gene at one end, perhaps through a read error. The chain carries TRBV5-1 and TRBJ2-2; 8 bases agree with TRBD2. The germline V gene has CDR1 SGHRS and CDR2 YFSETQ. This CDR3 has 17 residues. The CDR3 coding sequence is TGCGCCAGCAGCTTTTACGGGGGGGTTATGAACGCCGGGGAGCTGTTTTTT. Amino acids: CASSFYGGVMNAGELFF.

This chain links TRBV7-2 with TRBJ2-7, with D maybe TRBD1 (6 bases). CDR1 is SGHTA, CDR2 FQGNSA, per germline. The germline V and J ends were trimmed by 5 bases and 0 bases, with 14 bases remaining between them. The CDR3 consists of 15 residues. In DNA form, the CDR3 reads TGTGCCAGCAGCACGTTACAGGGATCCTCCTACGAGCAGTACTTC. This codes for CASSTLQGSSYEQYF.

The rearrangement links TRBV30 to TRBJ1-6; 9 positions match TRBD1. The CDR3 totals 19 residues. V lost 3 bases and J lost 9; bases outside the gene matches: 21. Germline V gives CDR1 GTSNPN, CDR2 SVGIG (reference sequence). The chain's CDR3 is CAWRGPGTGIFFGRSPLHF. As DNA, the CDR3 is TGTGCCTGGAGAGGACCCGGGACAGGGATCTTCTTTGGGCGTTCACCCCTCCACTTT. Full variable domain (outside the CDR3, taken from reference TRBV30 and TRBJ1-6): SQTIHQWPATLVQPVGSPLSLECTVEGTSNPNLYWYRQAAGRGLQLLFYSVGIGQISSEVPQNLSASRPQDRQFILSSKKLLLSDSGFYLCAWRGPGTGIFFGRSPLHFGNGTRLTVT.

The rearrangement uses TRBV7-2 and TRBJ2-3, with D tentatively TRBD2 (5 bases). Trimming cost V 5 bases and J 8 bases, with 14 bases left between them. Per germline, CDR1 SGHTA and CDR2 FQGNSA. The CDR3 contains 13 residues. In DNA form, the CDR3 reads TGTGCCAGCAGCACAGCACTAGAGGTTACGCAGTATTTT. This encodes CASSTALEVTQYF.

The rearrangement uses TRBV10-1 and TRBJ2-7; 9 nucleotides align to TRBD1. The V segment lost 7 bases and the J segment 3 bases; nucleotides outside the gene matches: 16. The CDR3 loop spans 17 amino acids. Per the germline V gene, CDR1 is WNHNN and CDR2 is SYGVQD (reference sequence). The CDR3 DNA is TGCGCCAGCAAACTTCGGACCCCAGGGACAGGGTTCTACGAGCAGTACTTC. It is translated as CASKLRTPGTGFYEQYF.

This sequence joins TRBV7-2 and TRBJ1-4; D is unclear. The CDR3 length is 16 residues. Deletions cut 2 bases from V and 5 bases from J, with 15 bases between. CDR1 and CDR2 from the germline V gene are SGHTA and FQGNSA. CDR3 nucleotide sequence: TGTGCCAGCAGCTTATTTTGGGGAGCGGTAAATGAAAAACTGTTTTTT. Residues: CASSLFWGAVNEKLFF.

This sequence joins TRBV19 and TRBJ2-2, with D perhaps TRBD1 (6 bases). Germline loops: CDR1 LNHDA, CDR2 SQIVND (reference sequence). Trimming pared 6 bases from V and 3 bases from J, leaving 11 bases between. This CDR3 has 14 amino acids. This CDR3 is CASRARGDTGELFF. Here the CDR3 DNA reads TGTGCCAGTAGAGCCAGGGGTGACACCGGGGAGCTGTTTTTT. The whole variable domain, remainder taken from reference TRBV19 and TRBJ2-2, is DGGITQSPKYLFRKEGQNVTLSCEQNLNHDAMYWYRQDPGQGLRLIYYSQIVNDFQKGDIAEGYSVSREKKESFPLTVTSAQKNPTAFYLCASRARGDTGELFFGEGSRLTVL.

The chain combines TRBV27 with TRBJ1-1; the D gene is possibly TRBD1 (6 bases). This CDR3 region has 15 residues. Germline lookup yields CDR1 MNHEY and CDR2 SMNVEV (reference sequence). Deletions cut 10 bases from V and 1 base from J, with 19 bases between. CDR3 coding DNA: TGTGCCACCTTATCCGCACAGGGACAGAACACTGAAGCTTTCTTT. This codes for CATLSAQGQNTEAFF.

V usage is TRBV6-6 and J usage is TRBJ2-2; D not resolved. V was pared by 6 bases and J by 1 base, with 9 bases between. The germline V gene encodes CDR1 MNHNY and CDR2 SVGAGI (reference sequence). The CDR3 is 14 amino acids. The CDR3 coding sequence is TGTGCCAGCAGAGTGGCCATGAACACCGGGGAGCTGTTTTTT. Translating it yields CASRVAMNTGELFF.